This TCR beta chain appears in the sequencing data of a study of beta chain features in type 1 diabetes. Overall study context: Across all samples, some 98 million sorted cells were examined. Study-wide points: Moderate yet significant TCRB CDR3 shortening was seen in Type 1 diabetes patients in all four CD4+ subsets. Researchers cautioned that cDNA sequencing could over-represent cells with high TCR expression.

In its sample, this clone was seen a few times. Its antigen is currently unknown. Trimming took off 4 bases at V and 3 bases at J, with 3 bases between the two ends. The CDR3 runs to 10 residues. Germline V gene sequence: CDR1 GTSNPN, CDR2 SVGIG (reference sequence). The entirety of the isolated RNA underwent reverse transcription, so expressed TCRB transcripts were sequenced. Sequencing of naive, central memory and regulatory T cell samples gave an average of roughly 4 million reads. Sequenced by immunoSEQ multiplex PCR; TCRdb stores in-frame clones only, minus some. The sample holds approximately 730,000 clones, roughly 13% seen once.

This TCR was sampled from a man younger than 35 with type 1 diabetes. The chain couples TRBV30 to TRBJ2-5; D remains unclear. The sample taken for sequencing was naive CD4+ T cells from blood. The CDR3 bases are TGTGCCTGGAAGAAAGAGACCCAGTACTTC. It is translated as CAWKKETQYF. Full variable domain (outside the CDR3, taken from reference TRBV30 and TRBJ2-5): SQTIHQWPATLVQPVGSPLSLECTVEGTSNPNLYWYRQAAGRGLQLLFYSVGIGQISSEVPQNLSASRPQDRQFILSSKKLLLSDSGFYLCAWKKETQYFGPGTRLLVL.